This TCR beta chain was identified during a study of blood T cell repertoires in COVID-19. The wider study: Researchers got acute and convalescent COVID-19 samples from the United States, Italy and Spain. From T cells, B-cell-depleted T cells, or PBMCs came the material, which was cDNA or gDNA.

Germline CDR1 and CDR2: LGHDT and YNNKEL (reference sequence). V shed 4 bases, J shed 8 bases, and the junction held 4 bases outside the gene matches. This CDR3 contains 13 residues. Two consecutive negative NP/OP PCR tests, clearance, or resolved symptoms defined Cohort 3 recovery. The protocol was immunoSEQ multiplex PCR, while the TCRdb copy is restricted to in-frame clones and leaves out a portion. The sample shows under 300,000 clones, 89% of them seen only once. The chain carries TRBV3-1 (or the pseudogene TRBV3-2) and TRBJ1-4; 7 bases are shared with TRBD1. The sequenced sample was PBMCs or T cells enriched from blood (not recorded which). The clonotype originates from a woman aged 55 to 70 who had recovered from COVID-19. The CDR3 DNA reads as TGTGCCAGCAGCCGTACAGGGGTGGAAAAACTGTTTTTT. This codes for CASSRTGVEKLFF.